This T cell receptor (beta chain) was captured in a study of blood T cell repertoires in COVID-19. On the study more broadly: COVID-19 samples collected from the United States, Italy and Spain covered acute and convalescent phases. The analysed material was cDNA or gDNA that came from T cells, B-cell-depleted T cells, or PBMCs.

The data were produced by immunoSEQ multiplex PCR, yet TCRdb's version contains in-frame clones alone and is incomplete. The data contain around 170,000 clones, around 90% of them singletons. Enrolled during active infection, Seattle patients were then followed longitudinally. CDR1 is DFQATT and CDR2 is SNEGSKA in the germline V gene (reference sequence). V lost 3 bases to trimming and J lost 4 bases, with 12 bases between them. This CDR3 region has 13 residues. Sequenced material: peripheral blood. The chain employs TRBV20-1 and TRBJ1-1; D gene ambiguous. This clonotype originated in a man between 60 and 70 years old with COVID-19, enrolled during active disease. CDR3: CSASGGLGTEAFF. CDR3 in DNA: TGCAGTGCTAGTGGAGGGTTGGGCACTGAAGCTTTCTTT.